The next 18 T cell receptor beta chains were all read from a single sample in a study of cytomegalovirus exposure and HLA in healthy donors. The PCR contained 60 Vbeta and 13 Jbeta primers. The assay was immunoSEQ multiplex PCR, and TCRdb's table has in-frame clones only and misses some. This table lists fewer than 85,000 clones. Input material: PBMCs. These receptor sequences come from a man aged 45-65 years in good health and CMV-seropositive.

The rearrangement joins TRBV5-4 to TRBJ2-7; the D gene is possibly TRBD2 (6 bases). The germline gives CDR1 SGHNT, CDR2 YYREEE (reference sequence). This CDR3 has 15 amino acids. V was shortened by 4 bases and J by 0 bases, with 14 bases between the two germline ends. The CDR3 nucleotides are TGTGCCAGCAGCCCCACTAGCTCACCCTCCTACGAGCAGTACTTC. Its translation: CASSPTSSPSYEQYF.

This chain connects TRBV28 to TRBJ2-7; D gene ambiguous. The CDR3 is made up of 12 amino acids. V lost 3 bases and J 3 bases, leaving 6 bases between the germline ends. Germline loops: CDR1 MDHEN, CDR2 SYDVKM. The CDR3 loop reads CASSFYSYEQYF. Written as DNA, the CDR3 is TGTGCCAGCAGTTTCTACAGCTACGAGCAGTACTTC.

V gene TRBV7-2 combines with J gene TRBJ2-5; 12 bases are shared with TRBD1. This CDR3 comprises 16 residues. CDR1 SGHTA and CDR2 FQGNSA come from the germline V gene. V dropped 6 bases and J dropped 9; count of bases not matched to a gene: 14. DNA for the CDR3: TGTGCCAGCAGTTCATCCGGGACAGGGGGCGGGAGGGCCCAGTACTTC. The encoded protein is CASSSSGTGGGRAQYF. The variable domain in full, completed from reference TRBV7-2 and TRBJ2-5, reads GAGVSQSPSNKVTEKGKDVELRCDPISGHTALYWYRQSLGQGLEFLIYFQGNSAPDKSGLPSDRFSAERTGGSVSTLTIQRTQQEDSAVYLCASSSSGTGGGRAQYFGPGTRLLVL.

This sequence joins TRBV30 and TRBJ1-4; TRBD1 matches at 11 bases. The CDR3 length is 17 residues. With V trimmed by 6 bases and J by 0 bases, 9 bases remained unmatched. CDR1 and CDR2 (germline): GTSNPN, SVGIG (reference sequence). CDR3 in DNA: TGTGCCTGCAACAATCCGGGACAGGGGGCAACTAATGAAAAACTGTTTTTT. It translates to CACNNPGQGATNEKLFF.

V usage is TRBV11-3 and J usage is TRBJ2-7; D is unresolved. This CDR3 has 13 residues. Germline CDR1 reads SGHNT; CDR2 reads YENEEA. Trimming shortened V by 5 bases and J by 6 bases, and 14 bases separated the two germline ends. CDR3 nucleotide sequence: TGTGCCAGCAGCCCACGCCGAAACAGCGAGCAGTACTTC. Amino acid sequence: CASSPRRNSEQYF.

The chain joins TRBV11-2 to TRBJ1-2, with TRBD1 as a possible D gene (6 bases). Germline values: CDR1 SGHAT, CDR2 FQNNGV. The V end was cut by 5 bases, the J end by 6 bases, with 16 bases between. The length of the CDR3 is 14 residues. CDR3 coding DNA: TGTGCCAGCAGCCATCTCTCAAACAGGGATGGCTACACCTTC. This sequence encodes CASSHLSNRDGYTF.

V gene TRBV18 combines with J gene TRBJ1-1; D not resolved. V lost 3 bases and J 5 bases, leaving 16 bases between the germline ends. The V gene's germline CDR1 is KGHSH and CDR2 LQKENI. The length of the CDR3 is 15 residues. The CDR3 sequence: CASSPQGPAGTEAFF. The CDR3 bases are TGTGCCAGCTCACCCCAAGGACCCGCGGGGACTGAAGCTTTCTTT.

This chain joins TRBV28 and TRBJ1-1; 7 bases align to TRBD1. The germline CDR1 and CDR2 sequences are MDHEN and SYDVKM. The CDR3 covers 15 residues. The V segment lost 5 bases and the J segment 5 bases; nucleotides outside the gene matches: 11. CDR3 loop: CASSPAEGAKTEAFF. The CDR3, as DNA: TGTGCCAGCAGTCCTGCTGAGGGGGCAAAGACTGAAGCTTTCTTT.

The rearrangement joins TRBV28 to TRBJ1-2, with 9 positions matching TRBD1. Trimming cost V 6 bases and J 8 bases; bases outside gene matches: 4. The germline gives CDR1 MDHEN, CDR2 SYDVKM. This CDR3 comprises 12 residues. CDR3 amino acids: CASRQGARGYTF. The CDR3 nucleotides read TGTGCCAGCAGACAGGGGGCGCGAGGCTACACCTTC.

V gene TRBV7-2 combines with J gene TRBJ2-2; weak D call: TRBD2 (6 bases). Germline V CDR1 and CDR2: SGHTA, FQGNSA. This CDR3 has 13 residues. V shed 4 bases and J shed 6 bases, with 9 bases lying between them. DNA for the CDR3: TGTGCCAGCAGCTCACAGCGGGCCGGGGAGCTGTTTTTT. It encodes CASSSQRAGELFF.

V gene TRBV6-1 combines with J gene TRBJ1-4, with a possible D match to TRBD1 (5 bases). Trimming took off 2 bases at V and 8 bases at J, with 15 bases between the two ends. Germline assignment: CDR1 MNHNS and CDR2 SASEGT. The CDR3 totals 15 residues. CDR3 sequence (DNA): TGTGCCAGCAGTGAAAATTGGGTCGGGGGGGAAAAACTGTTTTTT. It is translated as CASSENWVGGEKLFF.

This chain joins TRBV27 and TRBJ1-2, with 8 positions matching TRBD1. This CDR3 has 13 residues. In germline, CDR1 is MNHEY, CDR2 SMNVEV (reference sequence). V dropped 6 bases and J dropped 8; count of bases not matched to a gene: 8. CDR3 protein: CASRLGQGEGYTF. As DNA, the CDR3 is TGTGCCAGCAGACTAGGACAGGGCGAGGGCTACACCTTC.

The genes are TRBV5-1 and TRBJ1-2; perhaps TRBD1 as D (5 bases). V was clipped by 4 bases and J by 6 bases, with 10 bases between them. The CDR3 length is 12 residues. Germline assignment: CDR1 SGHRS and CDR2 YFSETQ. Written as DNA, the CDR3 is TGCGCCAGCAGCGAGGACACGGATGGCTACACCTTC. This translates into CASSEDTDGYTF.

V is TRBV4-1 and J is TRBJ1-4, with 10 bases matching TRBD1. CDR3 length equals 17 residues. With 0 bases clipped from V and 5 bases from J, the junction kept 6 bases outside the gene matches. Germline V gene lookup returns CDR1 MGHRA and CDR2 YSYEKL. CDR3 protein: CASSQDRDRGGNEKLFF. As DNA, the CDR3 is TGCGCCAGCAGCCAAGATCGGGACAGGGGAGGAAATGAAAAACTGTTTTTT.

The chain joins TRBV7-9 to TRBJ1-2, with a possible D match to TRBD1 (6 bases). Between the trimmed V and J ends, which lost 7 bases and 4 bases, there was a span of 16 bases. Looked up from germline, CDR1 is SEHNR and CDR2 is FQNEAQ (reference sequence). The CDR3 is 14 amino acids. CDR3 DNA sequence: TGTGCCAGCACTCCGGGGGGCGTAGGCTATGGCTACACCTTC. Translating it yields CASTPGGVGYGYTF.

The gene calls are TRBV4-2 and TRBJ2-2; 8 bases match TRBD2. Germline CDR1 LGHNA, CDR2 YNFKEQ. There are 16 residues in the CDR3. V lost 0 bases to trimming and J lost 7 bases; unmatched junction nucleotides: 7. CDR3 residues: CASSQDQLAVNGELFF. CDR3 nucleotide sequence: TGTGCCAGCAGCCAAGATCAACTAGCGGTGAACGGGGAGCTGTTTTTT.

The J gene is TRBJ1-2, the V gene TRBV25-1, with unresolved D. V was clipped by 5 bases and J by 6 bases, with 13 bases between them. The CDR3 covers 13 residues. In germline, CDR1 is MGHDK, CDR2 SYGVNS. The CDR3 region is CASSPRAGDGYTF. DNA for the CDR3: TGTGCCAGCAGTCCACGGGCGGGAGATGGCTACACCTTC.

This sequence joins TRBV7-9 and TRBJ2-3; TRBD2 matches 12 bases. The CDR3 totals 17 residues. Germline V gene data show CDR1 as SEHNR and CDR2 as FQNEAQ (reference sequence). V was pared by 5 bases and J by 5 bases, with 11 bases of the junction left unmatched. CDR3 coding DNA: TGTGCCAGCAGCCCGCTGACTAGCGGGAGTGCGAAAGATACGCAGTATTTT. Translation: CASSPLTSGSAKDTQYF.